The sequence of this T cell receptor beta chain was determined in a study of T cells after yellow fever vaccination. Study context: Low-cell-number fractions underwent preparation using SMART-Seq v4 Ultra Low Input.

TCRdb ran MiXCR on the 5' RACE reads and lists one entry per CDR3 protein. The sample holds about 240,000 distinct CDR3 sequences, about 7% seen once. This TCR came from a man in his thirties or forties who received the YFV17D yellow fever vaccine. This specimen was CD4+ T cells sorted from PBMCs, taken 15 days after the yellow fever booster vaccination.

The CDR3 reads CASSPPPGTGYNEQFF. DNA for the CDR3: TGTGCCAGCAGCCCACCTCCCGGGACAGGTTACAATGAGCAGTTCTTC. The chain uses TRBV13 and TRBJ2-1; TRBD1 matches at 8 bases. CDR1 and CDR2 from the germline V gene are PRHDT and FYEKMQ (reference sequence). Germline trimming cut 5 bases from V and 4 bases from J; bases unmatched to any gene: 10. The CDR3 covers 16 residues.